The 12 T cell receptor beta chains given below trace back to one sample, sequenced in a study of T cell responses to AZD1222 COVID-19 vaccine. Sequencing used immunoSEQ multiplex PCR; TCRdb keeps in-frame clones, though not all of them. The sample consists of 95,000 to 150,000 clones, around 85% of them appearing once. The material was peripheral blood, obtained on day 0 of AZD1222 vaccination. These receptors were taken from an adult in good health.

The chain employs TRBV3-1 (or the pseudogene TRBV3-2) and TRBJ2-5, with TRBD2 matching over 8 bases. Germline-derived CDR1 and CDR2 are LGHDT and YNNKEL (reference sequence). V trimming: 6 bases; J trimming: 2 bases; junction bases outside the gene matches: 5. The CDR3 is made up of 14 amino acids. CDR3 protein: CASSHRGGQETQYF. CDR3 sequence (DNA): TGTGCCAGCAGTCACCGGGGGGGGCAAGAGACCCAGTACTTC.

The chain recombines TRBV5-1 with TRBJ2-2, with D possibly TRBD1 on 5 matching bases. CDR3 size: 15 residues. Trimming shortened V by 4 bases and J by 6 bases, and 16 bases separated the two germline ends. CDR1 and CDR2 from the germline V gene are SGHRS and YFSETQ. Here the CDR3 reads CASSVDWSGSGELFF. CDR3 DNA: TGCGCCAGCAGCGTAGACTGGTCAGGGTCCGGGGAGCTGTTTTTT.

The chain employs TRBV11-1 and TRBJ1-1; no reliable D call. This CDR3 has 13 residues. Trimming pared 2 bases from V and 8 bases from J, leaving 12 bases between. Germline CDR1 is SGHAT and CDR2 is FQDESV (reference sequence). The CDR3 coding sequence is TGTGCCAGCAGCTTATCTTTGGGTACCGAAGCTTTCTTT. It specifies CASSLSLGTEAFF.

The chain is built from TRBV19 and TRBJ1-2; no clear D. The V and J ends lost 4 bases and 11 bases respectively, with 11 bases between them. CDR3 length: 11 amino acids. Germline V lookup: CDR1 LNHDA, CDR2 SQIVND (reference sequence). CDR3: CASSTGPRYTF. The CDR3 bases are TGTGCCAGTAGTACAGGTCCGCGATACACCTTC.

This chain joins TRBV12-3 or TRBV12-4 and TRBJ2-7; 7 nucleotides line up with TRBD1. This CDR3 spans 13 amino acids. V dropped 5 bases and J dropped 4; count of bases not matched to a gene: 5. CDR3 sequence reads: CASSRDSAYEQYF. CDR3 bases: TGTGCCAGCAGTCGGGACAGCGCGTACGAGCAGTACTTC.

The genes are TRBV2 and TRBJ2-1, with D unresolved. The V gene lost 7 bases and the J gene lost 6 bases, with 16 bases spanning the gap. The germline gives CDR1 SNHLY, CDR2 FYNNEI. This CDR3 is 14 amino acids long. In DNA, the CDR3 is TGTGCCAGCACCCGGGCAGGCTCAGGCAATGAGCAGTTCTTC. It yields the protein CASTRAGSGNEQFF. The entire variable domain, with the rest obtained from reference TRBV2 and TRBJ2-1, is as follows: EPEVTQTPSHQVTQMGQEVILRCVPISNHLYFYWYRQILGQKVEFLVSFYNNEISEKSEIFDDQFSVERPDGSNFTLKIRSTKLEDSAMYFCASTRAGSGNEQFFGPGTRLTVL.

The CDR3, as DNA: TGTGCCAGCAGTCCACTGGGACAGACAAATAATTCACCCCTCCACTTT. This translates into CASSPLGQTNNSPLHF. The V gene is TRBV27, the J gene TRBJ1-6; 7 bases align to TRBD1. This CDR3 has 16 residues. Germline V lookup: CDR1 MNHEY, CDR2 SMNVEV (reference sequence). J lost 5 bases, V lost 5 bases, and 9 bases had no gene match.

To note about this clone: Relative to the germline gene, one junction end is altered; a read error may explain this. The J gene is TRBJ2-7, the V gene TRBV2, with D possibly matching TRBD2 (5 bases). CDR3 length: 12 residues. CDR1 and CDR2 (germline): SNHLY, FYNNEI. CDR3 region: CASSESREGGDF. The DNA of the CDR3 is TGTGCCAGCAGTGAAAGCAGAGAGGGTGGTGACTTC.

The chain combines TRBV11-3 with TRBJ2-7; the D gene is possibly TRBD2 (6 bases). The CDR3 extends over 14 amino acids. Germline CDR1 is SGHNT and CDR2 is YENEEA. V was shortened by 5 bases and J by 4 bases, with 15 bases between the two germline ends. The CDR3 DNA reads as TGTGCCAGCAGCCCCCGAGCCGGGGGTTACGAGCAGTACTTC. Translating it yields CASSPRAGGYEQYF.

The V gene is TRBV19, the J gene TRBJ2-3; 7 bases match TRBD1. The CDR3 spans 15 residues. Germline lookup yields CDR1 LNHDA and CDR2 SQIVND (reference sequence). J lost 2 bases, V lost 7 bases, and 9 bases had no gene match. The CDR3 reads CASTLGQDHTDTQYF. The DNA for the CDR3 is TGTGCCAGTACCCTTGGACAGGATCACACAGATACGCAGTATTTT.

This clone was found once. This chain joins TRBV19 and TRBJ1-6; D is ambiguous. The CDR3 runs 13 residues. In germline, CDR1 is LNHDA, CDR2 SQIVND (reference sequence). Trimming cost V 4 bases and J 10 bases, with 11 bases left between them. The CDR3 sequence: CASSTYSQSPLHF. The CDR3 nucleotides are TGTGCCAGTAGTACCTACAGTCAATCACCCCTCCACTTT. The full variable domain, in which reference TRBV19 and TRBJ1-6 provide the parts outside the CDR3, is DGGITQSPKYLFRKEGQNVTLSCEQNLNHDAMYWYRQDPGQGLRLIYYSQIVNDFQKGDIAEGYSVSREKKESFPLTVTSAQKNPTAFYLCASSTYSQSPLHFGNGTRLTVT.

This clone was seen a handful of times. Here the CDR3 DNA reads TGTGCCAGCAGTTCCTTACGGGGCCCTGGAAACACCATATATTTT. Protein product: CASSSLRGPGNTIYF. The chain has TRBV27 and TRBJ1-3; D might be TRBD1 (5 bases). The V end was cut by 4 bases, the J end by 2 bases, with 12 bases between. Germline V gene lookup returns CDR1 MNHEY and CDR2 SMNVEV (reference sequence). This CDR3 spans 15 amino acids.